The 5 T cell receptor beta chains below were found in one sample sequenced in a study of blood T cell repertoires in COVID-19. Using immunoSEQ multiplex PCR, the repertoire was profiled, and TCRdb retains in-frame clones only, with some absent. The sample carries more than 110,000 clones, 79% recorded once. Sequences were obtained from peripheral blood. The receptors stem from a man in his sixties with acute or convalescent COVID-19.

The rearrangement uses TRBV5-1 and TRBJ1-1; TRBD1 matches 9 bases. The germline CDR1 and CDR2 sequences are SGHRS and YFSETQ. The CDR3 runs 16 residues. V lost 4 bases and J lost 1; bases outside the gene matches: 8. The CDR3 DNA follows: TGCGCCAGCAGCCCGGGGGGACAGGGAGCGAACACTGAAGCTTTCTTT. It specifies CASSPGGQGANTEAFF.

This clone has a single count. V usage is TRBV24-1 and J usage is TRBJ2-5; D not resolved. This CDR3 has 14 amino acids. V was cut by 4 bases and J by 1 base, with 9 bases left in between. Germline assignment: CDR1 KGHDR and CDR2 SFDVKD. The chain's CDR3 is CATSEPGFQETQYF. DNA of the CDR3: TGTGCCACCAGTGAGCCAGGATTCCAAGAGACCCAGTACTTC.

The V call is TRBV18, the J call TRBJ1-5; tentative D call: TRBD1 (5 bases). V was cut by 6 bases and J by 6 bases, with 15 bases left in between. CDR1 is KGHSH, CDR2 LQKENI, per germline. The CDR3 has 14 amino acids. In DNA, the CDR3 is TGTGCCAGCTCGCCGGGGGGGACCGGTCAGCCCCAGCATTTT. Its protein product is CASSPGGTGQPQHF.

The chain is built from TRBV7-9 and TRBJ2-2, with a weak D call TRBD1 (5 bases). The CDR3 has 16 amino acids. The ends were cut back, 3 bases at V and 0 bases at J, with 11 bases in the middle. The germline V gene encodes CDR1 SEHNR and CDR2 FQNEAQ (reference sequence). The CDR3 coding sequence is TGTGCCAGCAGCTTTTTGGGGCTAACGAACACCGGGGAGCTGTTTTTT. This gives the protein CASSFLGLTNTGELFF.

This rearrangement joins TRBV6-4 to TRBJ2-3; a possible D gene is TRBD1 (6 bases). The V end lost 7 bases, the J end lost 2 bases, and 16 bases lay between the germline ends. Germline CDR1 MRHNA, CDR2 SNTAGT. The CDR3 has 15 amino acids. The CDR3 coding sequence is TGTGCCAGCACAGGGGCGGAGCCTTTCACAGATACGCAGTATTTT. Residues: CASTGAEPFTDTQYF.